The TCR beta chain under discussion was sequenced for a study of blood T cell repertoires in COVID-19 (TCRdb year 2020). In terms of the full investigation: The collaborator samples originated in the United States, Italy and Spain and spanned the acute and convalescent phases of COVID-19. The samples were drawn from the first 160 participants of the ongoing ImmuneRACE study and from over a thousand subjects provided by 6 global collaborators. The sample metadata nearly always contained a de-identified subject ID, COVID-19 status, age in years and sex. The material from the prospective study consisted of cDNA or gDNA derived from T cells, B-cell-depleted T cells, or PBMCs. The repertoires were made available in a free public database intended to serve as a resource for research on the immune response to SARS-CoV-2. Where HLA class I and class II types were available, the types were taken from metadata supplied by the sample provider, not from assay-based typing. Deeply sampled blood TCRbeta repertoires from subjects exposed to, actively infected with, or recovered from COVID-19 were included in the dataset.

CDR1 LGHNA and CDR2 YSLEER were looked up in the germline V gene. Taken from cysteine to phenylalanine, the CDR3 has 13 residues. The read is trimmed to its CDR3 DNA, 39 bases read in frame from base 1. V loses 0 bases of germline sequence and J loses 11 bases, and the interval between the two ends is 11 bases. What the study reported, not specific to this receptor: Clinical and demographic metadata were provided uncurated, with the amount varying by source and participant.

TCRbeta CDR3 regions were amplified from genomic DNA by means of the immunoSEQ Assay, a bias-controlled multiplex PCR. For the original study's pipeline: The number of nucleated cells in each sample was estimated from the amplification of reference gene primers within the assay. To quantify the absolute abundance of each unique TCRbeta CDR3 rearrangement, sequence reads were collapsed and filtered. Productive Simpson clonality was computed per sample as the square root of Simpson's diversity index over productive rearrangements. TCRdb retrieved this table from immuneACCESS and kept in-frame rearrangements only. Not all clones are present; in checked studies, unresolved V genes account for under half, and no reason is known for the remainder. V, J and clone size are taken as reported in that table, and D and trimming were inferred from the DNA itself. This sample lists around 140,000 clones; about 86% were detected once. 7% to 10% of the sample is in the top ten clones.

Regarding this clone: There is no known antigen for this receptor. No per-base quality is available; no much larger clone lies one base away.

Each collaborating institution followed its own protocols to collect whole blood in K2EDTA tubes. For TCRbeta analysis, collaborators shipped samples in one of three forms: frozen whole blood, isolated PBMCs, or DNA extracted from either of those sample types. The sequencing input was peripheral blood. The rearrangement joined TRBV4-3 to TRBJ1-5, with TRBD1 as a weak D call on 5 bases. This clonotype originated in a woman aged 55-75 years with acute or convalescent COVID-19. The CDR3 protein: CASSQDRGHSQHF. Here is the DNA: TGCGCCAGCAGCCAAGATAGAGGACATTCCCAGCATTTT.